The source of this TCR beta chain is a study of blood T cell repertoires in COVID-19. Trimming removed 1 base at V and 3 bases at J, with 11 bases between. The germline V gene has CDR1 SGHRS and CDR2 YFSETQ. This CDR3 region has 14 residues. The method was immunoSEQ multiplex PCR; TCRdb's version includes in-frame clones alone and lacks a portion of them. The data contain around 360,000 clones, roughly 84% of them singletons. In terms of age and location, participants ranged from about 18 to 100 years and lived in about two dozen US areas. The receptor was isolated from a woman aged 30 to 39 who had recovered from COVID-19. The genes are TRBV5-1 and TRBJ2-7; no clear D. The sequenced sample was PBMCs or T cells enriched from blood (not recorded which). This CDR3 is CASSLSEQFYEQYF. DNA for the CDR3: TGCGCCAGCAGCTTGTCGGAACAGTTCTACGAGCAGTACTTC.